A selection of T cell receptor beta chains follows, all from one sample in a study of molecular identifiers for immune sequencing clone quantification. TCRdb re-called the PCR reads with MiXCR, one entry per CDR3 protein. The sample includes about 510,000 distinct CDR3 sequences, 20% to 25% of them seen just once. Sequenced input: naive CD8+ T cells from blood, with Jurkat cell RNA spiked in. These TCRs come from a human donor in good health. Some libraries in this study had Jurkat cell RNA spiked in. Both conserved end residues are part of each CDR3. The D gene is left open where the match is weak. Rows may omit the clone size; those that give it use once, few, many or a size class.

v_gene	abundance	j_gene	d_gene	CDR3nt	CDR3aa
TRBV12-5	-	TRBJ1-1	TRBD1	TGTGCTGGTGGAACCGGGACAGAGAACACTGAAGCTTTCTTT	CAGGTGTENTEAFF
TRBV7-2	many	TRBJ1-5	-	TGTGCCAGCAGCTTAGACCGGGCCTGGGGTCAGCCCCAGCATTTT	CASSLDRAWGQPQHF
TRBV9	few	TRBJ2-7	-	TGTGCCAGCAGCGTAGGGGCCGACTCAACCACCTACGAGCAGTACTTC	CASSVGADSTTYEQYF
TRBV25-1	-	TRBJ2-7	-	TGTGCCAGCAGTGATGGAGATTTCTACGAGCAGTACTTC	CASSDGDFYEQYF
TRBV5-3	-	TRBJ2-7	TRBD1	TGTGCCAGCAGCTCCGGGACAGGAGCTAAAGAGCAGTACTTC	CASSSGTGAKEQYF
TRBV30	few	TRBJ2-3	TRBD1	TGTGCCTGGAGTGTACAGGGGTGGACAGATACGCAGTATTTT	CAWSVQGWTDTQYF
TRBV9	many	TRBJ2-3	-	TGTGCCAGCAGCGTAGAGTCCAGACGAAGCACAGATACGCAGTATTTT	CASSVESRRSTDTQYF
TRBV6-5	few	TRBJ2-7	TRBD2	TGTGCCAGCAGCCGGGATCTAGCGGGAGTCTACGAGCAGTACTTC	CASSRDLAGVYEQYF
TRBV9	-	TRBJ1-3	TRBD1	TGTGCCAGCAGCGCCGCTCGGGACAGGGCGGGAAACACCATATATTTT	CASSAARDRAGNTIYF
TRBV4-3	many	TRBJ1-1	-	TGCGCCAGCAGCCAAGGCCGGACGAACACTGAAGCTTTCTTT	CASSQGRTNTEAFF
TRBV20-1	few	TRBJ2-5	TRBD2	TGCAGTGCCCCGGGACTAGCGGGAGGGCACACAGAGACCCAGTACTTC	CSAPGLAGGHTETQYF
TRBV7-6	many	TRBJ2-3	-	TGTGCCAGCAGCCGGACCGGCGCTAGCACAGATACGCAGTATTTT	CASSRTGASTDTQYF
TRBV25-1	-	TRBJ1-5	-	TGTGCCAGCACCGGCCGGAGGGCTTGGGGGGTCAATCAGCCCCAGCATTTT	CASTGRRAWGVNQPQHF
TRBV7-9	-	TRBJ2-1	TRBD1	TGTGCCAGCAGCCAAAACAGGGGCAATGAGCAGTTCTTC	CASSQNRGNEQFF
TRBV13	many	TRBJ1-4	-	TGTGCCACCCGCGGGGGGCAGGCTGATGAAAAACTGTTTTTT	CATRGGQADEKLFF
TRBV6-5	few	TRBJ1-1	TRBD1	TGTGCCAGCAGTTGGGGACAGGGCTGGGAGGCCACTGAAGCTTTCTTT	CASSWGQGWEATEAFF
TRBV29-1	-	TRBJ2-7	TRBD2	TGCAGCGTGGGCTCTGGGACTAGCGGAACCTACGAGCAGTACTTC	CSVGSGTSGTYEQYF
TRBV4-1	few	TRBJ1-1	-	TGCGCCAGCAGCCAAGATGGAGGGATTGAAGCTTTCTTT	CASSQDGGIEAFF
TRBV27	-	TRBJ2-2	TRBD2	TGTGCCAGCAGTTCCAGACTAGCTGGCGGGGAGCTGTTTTTT	CASSSRLAGGELFF
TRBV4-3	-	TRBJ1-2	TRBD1	TGCGCCAGCAGCCAAGATCGGGCAGGGGGGTACTATGGCTACACCTTC	CASSQDRAGGYYGYTF
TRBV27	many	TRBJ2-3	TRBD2	TGTGCCAGCAGCTCGACTAGCTTCCCAGATACGCAGTATTTT	CASSSTSFPDTQYF
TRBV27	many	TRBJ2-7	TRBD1	TGTGCCAGCAGTTTATCAGGGGGACAGATGTACGAGCAGTACTTC	CASSLSGGQMYEQYF
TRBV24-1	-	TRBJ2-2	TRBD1	TGTGCCACCAGTGACAGGGGGCTGCCCGGGGAGCTGTTTTTT	CATSDRGLPGELFF
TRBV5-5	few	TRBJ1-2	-	TGTGCCAGCAGCTTGGTCTTGGCCTATGGCTACACCTTC	CASSLVLAYGYTF
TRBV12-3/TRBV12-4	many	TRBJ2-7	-	TGTGCCAGCAGCCCTTCAGATGCCTACGAGCAGTACTTC	CASSPSDAYEQYF
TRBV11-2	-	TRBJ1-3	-	TGTGCCAGCAGCCAAGAAGGGACCTACCTTCGGAACGCCATATATTTT	CASSQEGTYLRNAIYF